Presented here are 17 T cell receptor beta chains from one specimen sequenced in a study of blood T cells in healthy people across ages. PCR was performed a second time for roughly 7 to 12 cycles using a sample-barcoded 5' primer and a J-beta primer mix. TCRdb ran MiXCR on the 5' RACE reads and lists one entry per CDR3 protein. The sample yields approximately 680,000 distinct CDR3 sequences, 32% seen once. The specimen sequenced was blood. The receptors come from an elderly woman in good health.

This CDR3 is CASSPGRVAGAFF. As DNA, the CDR3 is TGTGCCAGCAGCCCAGGTAGGGTTGCTGGAGCTTTCTTT. This chain connects TRBV9 to TRBJ1-1; unclear D gene. The germline V gene encodes CDR1 SGDLS and CDR2 YYNGEE. The ends were cut back, 4 bases at V and 10 bases at J, with 17 bases in the middle. The CDR3 loop spans 13 amino acids.

As to this clonotype: An end of the junction does not agree with germline; a read error may underlie this. The rearrangement links TRBV30 to TRBJ1-2; D is uncertain. Germline V CDR1 and CDR2: GTSNPN, SVGIG (reference sequence). The CDR3 runs to 14 residues. Written as DNA, the CDR3 is TGTGCCTGGAGTGGCTCCGGCCTCATGGGCGGCTGCACCTTC. The encoded protein is CAWSGSGLMGGCTF.

Many counts were recorded for this clonotype. The CDR3 sequence is CAISEKGNRRGREQYF. CDR3 in DNA: TGTGCCATCAGTGAGAAGGGAAACCGCCGGGGTCGGGAGCAGTACTTC. The V gene is TRBV10-3, the J gene TRBJ2-7, with D possibly matching TRBD2 (5 bases). Germline CDR1 ENHRY, CDR2 SYGVKD. Trimming removed 2 bases from V and 7 bases from J, with 21 bases in between. The CDR3 consists of 16 residues.

The sample holds many counts of this clonotype. The CDR3, as DNA: TGTGCCAGCAGCCCCCTCGGGGGCGAAGGTTCACCCCTCCACTTT. It translates to CASSPLGGEGSPLHF. This rearrangement joins TRBV7-2 to TRBJ1-6; tentative D call: TRBD1 (6 bases). The CDR3 length is 15 residues. The germline V gene has CDR1 SGHTA and CDR2 FQGNSA. Trimming shortened V by 5 bases and J by 9 bases, and 17 bases separated the two germline ends.

This clonotype was counted many times. This chain connects TRBV11-2 to TRBJ2-5, with 10 bases lining up with TRBD1. The CDR3 has 15 residues. Germline CDR1 is SGHAT and CDR2 is FQNNGV. V was pared by 0 bases and J by 5 bases, with 3 bases of the junction left unmatched. The DNA of the CDR3 is TGTGCCAGCAGCTTAGACGGGACAGGGGACGAGACCCAGTACTTC. Protein product: CASSLDGTGDETQYF.

This clonotype was seen many times. V gene TRBV7-2 combines with J gene TRBJ2-7; 9 bases agree with TRBD1. The V gene's germline CDR1 is SGHTA and CDR2 FQGNSA. V lost 2 bases, J lost 6 bases, and 8 bases stayed unmatched. The CDR3 spans 15 residues. CDR3 DNA: TGTGCCAGCAGCTTAAGTGGCGGGACAGGGAGCGAGCAGTACTTC. Its protein product is CASSLSGGTGSEQYF.

This clonotype was found many times. This chain joins TRBV27 and TRBJ2-7; a weak D match, TRBD2 (7 bases). Trimming left V 6 bases short and J 7 bases short, with 16 bases between. Germline CDR1 and CDR2: MNHEY and SMNVEV (reference sequence). The CDR3 runs 13 residues. CDR3 nucleotide sequence: TGTGCCAGCAGCCCTGCGGGGGCCTTGGAGCAGTACTTC. Its translation is CASSPAGALEQYF.

This clonotype was seen at least ten times. The chain uses TRBV20-1 and TRBJ2-7; 9 bases align to TRBD1. The CDR3 is 13 amino acids. V shed 5 bases and J 7 bases; nucleotides not matched to a gene: 9. Germline V gives CDR1 DFQATT, CDR2 SNEGSKA (reference sequence). The CDR3 spells CSAVRDREGEQYF. In nucleotides, the CDR3 is TGCAGTGCTGTCAGGGACAGGGAGGGAGAGCAGTACTTC.

A remark on this clonotype: Compared with germline, one end of the junction differs, possibly owing to a read error. The chain is built from TRBV28 and TRBJ1-2; 7 bases are shared with TRBD1. This CDR3 has 14 residues. The germline gives CDR1 MDHEN, CDR2 SYDVKM. CDR3 amino acids: CASSSGQEYYGYTF. The CDR3 DNA reads TGTGCCAGCAGCTCCGGACAGGAATACTATGGTTACACCTTC.

This clonotype was detected ten times or more. V gene TRBV20-1 combines with J gene TRBJ2-7; TRBD2 matches 15 bases. The CDR3 is 16 residues long. Trimming took 6 bases from V and 2 from J; bases not matched to a gene: 8. In germline, CDR1 is DFQATT, CDR2 SNEGSKA (reference sequence). CDR3: CSAYGTSGGTPYEQYF. CDR3 in DNA: TGCAGTGCGTACGGGACTAGCGGGGGGACCCCCTACGAGCAGTACTTC.

A note on this clonotype: A single base separates this from a much larger clone, so it may be a read error. The rearrangement joins TRBV20-1 to TRBJ2-1; D gene ambiguous. The CDR3 has 15 residues. Germline CDR1 DFQATT, CDR2 SNEGSKA (reference sequence). The germline V and J ends were trimmed by 1 base and 6 bases, with 16 bases remaining between them. Here the CDR3 DNA reads TGCAGTGCTAGAGTGCCAAGACCAGCGCGCAATGAGCAGTTCTTC. It encodes CSARVPRPARNEQFF.

This clonotype appeared a single time. One base away lies a much larger clone, so this may be a sequencing read error. The genes are TRBV29-1 and TRBJ1-2; D unresolved. Germline V gene data show CDR1 as SQVTM and CDR2 as ANQGSEA. V lost 1 base and J lost 4, with 16 bases in between. The CDR3 is 15 amino acids. CDR3 sequence reads: CSVEGTATSSYGYTF. The CDR3, as DNA: TGCAGCGTTGAAGGGACGGCGACTTCTAGCTATGGCTACACCTTC.

The chain couples TRBV6-1 to TRBJ2-7; 7 bases align to TRBD2. In germline, CDR1 is MNHNS, CDR2 SASEGT. Germline trimming cut 0 bases from V and 3 bases from J; bases unmatched to any gene: 2. This CDR3 region has 14 residues. This CDR3 is CASSEASGGYEQYF. The CDR3 DNA reads TGTGCCAGCAGTGAAGCGTCGGGGGGCTACGAGCAGTACTTC.

This chain connects TRBV7-9 to TRBJ2-3; TRBD2 matches at 10 bases. CDR3 size: 16 residues. The ends lost 1 base at V and 1 base at J; junction bases unmatched: 2. The germline gives CDR1 SEHNR, CDR2 FQNEAQ (reference sequence). The chain's CDR3 is CASSLGTSGRTDTQYF. The CDR3 DNA follows: TGTGCCAGCAGCTTAGGGACTAGCGGCCGCACAGATACGCAGTATTTT.

This clonotype has ten or more counts. The J gene is TRBJ2-3, the V gene TRBV4-3, with 9 bases that match TRBD2. Germline V CDR1 and CDR2: LGHNA, YSLEER. There are 18 residues in the CDR3. After removal of 4 bases from V and 5 bases from J, the junction contained 16 bases not matched to a gene. This CDR3 is CASSPPAIAGAQGDTQYF. CDR3 coding DNA: TGCGCCAGCAGCCCACCCGCGATAGCGGGGGCTCAGGGAGATACGCAGTATTTT.

This clonotype was seen many times. The gene calls are TRBV20-1 and TRBJ2-7; D may be TRBD1 (5 bases). The V and J ends lost 7 bases and 0 bases respectively, with 13 bases between them. The CDR3 is 13 residues long. Looked up from germline, CDR1 is DFQATT and CDR2 is SNEGSKA (reference sequence). The CDR3 here is CSVLSDNSYEQYF. The CDR3 DNA is TGCAGTGTCTTATCGGACAACTCCTACGAGCAGTACTTC.

Concerning this clonotype: With a much larger clone just one base away, this may be a read error. This chain uses TRBV2 with TRBJ2-6, with D maybe TRBD1 (6 bases). The CDR3 sequence is 15 residues long. CDR1 and CDR2 from the germline V gene are SNHLY and FYNNEI. This CDR3 reads CASSEISTGTNVRTF. The CDR3 DNA reads as TGTGCCAGCAGTGAGATTTCGACAGGAACCAACGTCCGGACTTTC.